This T cell receptor (beta chain) is drawn from a study of CD8+ T cells in alopecia areata. About the research overall: C3H/HeJ donors with spontaneous alopecia, about 6-12 months old, supplied skin grafts to approximately 7-11-week-old female C3H/HeJ mice.

A sort of pooled cutaneous lymph node cells used CD4, CD8alpha, NKG2D, NKG2ACE and other stains. Study-wide points: Normal scalp had lower clonality than lesional scalp, with alopecia totalis/universalis lesions showing this most strongly. Researchers reported that TCR sharing among patients proved less clear than in mice, possibly HLA-linked.

RNA was isolated and reverse transcribed to cDNA, the sequencing template. The method was immunoSEQ multiplex PCR; TCRdb's version includes in-frame clones alone and lacks a portion of them. Recorded here are 270,000 or so clones, none singletons. This clone was recorded a few times. Antigen specificity is unknown. Gene and germline names: mouse. This clonotype originated in a C3H/HeJ mouse with alopecia areata. Mouse MHC haplotype: H2-k. Sequenced material: CD4+ T cells sorted from a lymph node.

The CDR3 sequence is CASRSTPNSDYTF. The sequenced part of the CDR3 DNA is TGTGCCAGCAGATCGACACCAAACTCC. V gene TRBV19 combines with J gene TRBJ1-2; no reliable D call. The CDR3 is cut off 4 residues early in the read; its end comes from the germline J gene. Between the trimmed V and J ends, which lost 5 bases and 0 bases, there was a span of 8 bases. CDR3 size: 13 residues. Germline CDR1 reads FNHDT; CDR2 reads SITEND (reference sequence).